This entry lists 21 T cell receptor beta chains sequenced from one sample in a study of T cells after yellow fever vaccination. TCRdb used MiXCR to reprocess the 5' RACE reads, holding one entry per CDR3 protein. The sample carries roughly 310,000 distinct CDR3 sequences, approximately 3.9% recorded once. The sample was PBMCs, taken on the day of the yellow fever booster vaccination. The receptors here all came from a man aged 18 to 29 who received the YFV17D yellow fever vaccine.

Ten or more counts support this clonotype. The rearrangement uses TRBV5-1 and TRBJ2-5; 8 bases are a match to TRBD1. The CDR3 totals 14 residues. With V trimmed by 5 bases and J by 5 bases, 8 bases remained unmatched. CDR1 is SGHRS, CDR2 YFSETQ, per germline. CDR3 in DNA: TGCGCCAGCAGACAAGCAGGGGGCGCGGAGACCCAGTACTTC. Its protein is CASRQAGGAETQYF.

The rearrangement uses TRBV5-4 and TRBJ2-5, with TRBD2 identical over 9 bases. The CDR3 extends over 15 amino acids. V lost 5 bases to trimming and J lost 2 bases; unmatched junction nucleotides: 7. Germline V lookup: CDR1 SGHNT, CDR2 YYREEE (reference sequence). The CDR3 DNA is TGTGCCAGCAGGACAGCGGGGGGACGACAAGAGACCCAGTACTTC. Its translation is CASRTAGGRQETQYF.

This clonotype came up many times. The genes are TRBV29-1 and TRBJ2-1, with D possibly being TRBD1 (6 bases). The germline gives CDR1 SQVTM, CDR2 ANQGSEA. This CDR3 comprises 12 residues. V lost 6 bases to trimming and J lost 8 bases, with 14 bases between them. CDR3 protein: CSVETGHDEQFF. CDR3 nucleotide sequence: TGCAGCGTCGAGACGGGACACGATGAGCAGTTCTTC.

This clonotype was counted many times. The chain combines TRBV6-6 with TRBJ2-1; D unresolved. Trimming took 6 bases from V and 5 from J, leaving 11 bases between them. The CDR3 length is 13 residues. Germline loops: CDR1 MNHNY, CDR2 SVGAGI (reference sequence). For the CDR3, the DNA is TGTGCCAGCAGCCTGGGCACACACAATGAGCAGTTCTTC. Its protein is CASSLGTHNEQFF.

In this sample, this clonotype turned up many times. This chain joins TRBV19 and TRBJ1-1; TRBD1 might be the D (5 bases). The V gene's germline CDR1 is LNHDA and CDR2 SQIVND (reference sequence). Trimming cost V 3 bases and J 1 base, with 6 bases left between them. The CDR3 is 13 amino acids. The CDR3 sequence is CASSIGGNTEAFF. Here the CDR3 DNA reads TGTGCCAGTAGTATTGGGGGGAACACTGAAGCTTTCTTT.

V is TRBV18 and J is TRBJ1-2, with a tentative D call TRBD1 (6 bases). Per germline, CDR1 KGHSH and CDR2 LQKENI. CDR3 size: 15 residues. Trimming left V 5 bases short and J 8 bases short, with 21 bases between. This chain's CDR3 is CASSETDLGGGGYTF. CDR3 nucleotides: TGTGCCAGCTCAGAGACCGACCTAGGGGGAGGCGGCTACACCTTC.

A few counts support this clonotype. V is TRBV6-5 and J is TRBJ1-4, with D possibly matching TRBD1 (6 bases). This CDR3 spans 15 amino acids. From germline, CDR1 is MNHEY and CDR2 SVGAGI. Trimming took off 2 bases at V and 8 bases at J, with 15 bases between the two ends. The CDR3 reads CASSYMGAAREKLFF. The CDR3 region has the DNA TGTGCCAGCAGTTACATGGGGGCTGCTAGAGAAAAACTGTTTTTT.

This clonotype occurred many times. The chain couples TRBV7-2 to TRBJ2-1, with TRBD2 identical over 8 bases. V dropped 0 bases and J dropped 8; count of bases not matched to a gene: 12. Per germline, CDR1 SGHTA and CDR2 FQGNSA. The CDR3 covers 17 residues. The CDR3 DNA reads as TGTGCCAGCAGCTTAGCAGGGGGGGCTAGCGGGCTGCATGAGCAGTTCTTC. It is translated as CASSLAGGASGLHEQFF.

This clonotype showed up just a few times. The chain is built from TRBV10-3 and TRBJ2-7, with D uncertain. Trimming took off 0 bases at V and 3 bases at J, with 6 bases between the two ends. Germline assignment: CDR1 ENHRY and CDR2 SYGVKD. CDR3 length: 13 amino acids. CDR3 in amino acids: CAISESSDYEQYF. CDR3 nucleotide sequence: TGTGCCATCAGTGAGTCATCAGACTACGAGCAGTACTTC.

The chain employs TRBV11-2 and TRBJ1-4; 8 bases match TRBD1. J was trimmed by 11 bases and V by 2 bases; bases with no gene match: 4. This CDR3 has 13 residues. Germline loops: CDR1 SGHAT, CDR2 FQNNGV. This CDR3 is CASSLRQGPKLFF. In DNA form, the CDR3 reads TGTGCCAGCAGCTTAAGACAGGGGCCCAAACTGTTTTTT.

This clonotype was recorded once. The V call is TRBV3-1, the J call TRBJ2-1; no firm D call. The CDR3 runs 13 residues. V was trimmed by 1 base and J by 6 bases, leaving 7 bases between them. Germline V CDR1 and CDR2: LGHDT, YNNKEL (reference sequence). The CDR3 here is CASSQGRSNEQFF. In nucleotides, the CDR3 is TGTGCCAGCAGCCAAGGGCGGAGCAATGAGCAGTTCTTC.

In its sample, this clonotype was seen a few times. The chain joins TRBV7-2 to TRBJ2-3; no reliable D call. V lost 2 bases and J lost 4, with 13 bases in between. Germline CDR1 is SGHTA and CDR2 is FQGNSA. The CDR3 has 15 amino acids. CDR3 sequence (DNA): TGTGCCAGCAGCTTACCCGTCTCCTACCCAGATACGCAGTATTTT. As protein: CASSLPVSYPDTQYF.

This clonotype was seen only a few times. This chain joins TRBV5-5 and TRBJ2-7, with D tentatively TRBD1 (6 bases). Germline V gene sequence: CDR1 SGHKS, CDR2 YYEKEE (reference sequence). V was clipped by 3 bases and J by 2 bases, with 18 bases between them. The CDR3 loop spans 16 amino acids. Written as DNA, the CDR3 is TGTGCCAGCAGCTACCCAACAGGGATTTGGCCCTACGAGCAGTACTTC. Amino acids: CASSYPTGIWPYEQYF. Full variable domain (missing parts from reference TRBV5-5 and TRBJ2-7): DAGVTQSPTHLIKTRGQQVTLRCSPISGHKSVSWYQQVLGQGPQFIFQYYEKEERGRGNFPDRFSARQFPNYSSELNVNALLLGDSALYLCASSYPTGIWPYEQYFGPGTRLTVT.

The table lists this clonotype with many counts. This chain connects TRBV4-2 to TRBJ2-5; D might be TRBD1 (5 bases). The CDR3 is 17 amino acids. V was cut by 0 bases and J by 2 bases, with 16 bases left in between. Per germline, CDR1 LGHNA and CDR2 YNFKEQ. The CDR3 loop reads CASSQDNDPRGQETQYF. CDR3 nucleotides: TGTGCCAGCAGCCAAGATAATGATCCTAGGGGACAAGAGACCCAGTACTTC.

In this sample, this clonotype turned up many times. The chain carries TRBV5-1 and TRBJ2-1, with TRBD1 as a possible D gene (5 bases). CDR1 is SGHRS, CDR2 YFSETQ, per germline. The length of the CDR3 is 14 residues. The V end lost 0 bases, the J end lost 9 bases, and 13 bases lay between the germline ends. CDR3 amino acids: CASSLGRVRGEQFF. The CDR3 DNA is TGCGCCAGCAGCTTGGGCAGGGTTAGGGGTGAGCAGTTCTTC.

This clonotype turned up a few times. The chain carries TRBV2 and TRBJ1-5; D gene unclear. Germline assignment: CDR1 SNHLY and CDR2 FYNNEI. V lost 1 base and J lost 5, with 9 bases in between. This CDR3 comprises 14 residues. CDR3: CASSEVLRDQPQHF. Written as DNA, the CDR3 is TGTGCCAGCAGTGAAGTTTTGAGGGATCAGCCCCAGCATTTT.

This clonotype was picked up many times. The rearrangement joins TRBV18 to TRBJ2-5; 10 nucleotides line up with TRBD2. V gave up 8 bases and J gave up 4 bases; unmatched junction bases: 4. The CDR3 runs 13 residues. CDR1 is KGHSH and CDR2 is LQKENI in the germline V gene. The CDR3 sequence: CASSPSGGETQYF. Written as DNA, the CDR3 is TGTGCCAGCAGTCCTAGCGGGGGAGAGACCCAGTACTTC.

A few counts support this clonotype. The rearrangement joins TRBV7-2 to TRBJ2-7, with D tentatively TRBD1 or TRBD2 (5 bases each). Germline V gene lookup returns CDR1 SGHTA and CDR2 FQGNSA. The CDR3 has 14 residues. The ends were cut back, 1 base at V and 6 bases at J, with 13 bases in the middle. CDR3: CASSLVGGTVEQYF. The CDR3 nucleotides read TGTGCCAGCAGCTTAGTTGGGGGAACGGTCGAGCAGTACTTC. Full variable domain (outside the CDR3, taken from reference TRBV7-2 and TRBJ2-7): GAGVSQSPSNKVTEKGKDVELRCDPISGHTALYWYRQSLGQGLEFLIYFQGNSAPDKSGLPSDRFSAERTGGSVSTLTIQRTQQEDSAVYLCASSLVGGTVEQYFGPGTRLTVT.

The CDR3 sequence is CASSPLPGVPYNEQFF. In DNA form, the CDR3 reads TGTGCCAGCAGCCCCCTTCCGGGGGTCCCCTACAATGAGCAGTTCTTC. This chain joins TRBV7-2 and TRBJ2-1; D might be TRBD2 (6 bases). CDR3 length: 16 residues. The germline gives CDR1 SGHTA, CDR2 FQGNSA. Trimming removed 5 bases from V and 2 bases from J, with 16 bases in between.

This clonotype came up many times. The chain is built from TRBV7-6 and TRBJ2-5; TRBD2 aligns across 14 bases. CDR1 SGHVS and CDR2 FNYEAQ come from the germline V gene. Trimming at V came to 6 bases and at J to 3 bases, leaving 9 bases not matched to a gene. The CDR3 is 17 amino acids. CDR3 coding DNA: TGTGCCAGCAGTCCGGGACTAGCGGGAGATTCAGAAGAGACCCAGTACTTC. It yields the protein CASSPGLAGDSEETQYF.

This chain uses TRBV7-8 with TRBJ2-1, with D possibly matching TRBD2 (7 bases). This CDR3 is 15 amino acids long. Trimming removed 1 base at V and 4 bases at J, with 11 bases between. Germline V gene lookup returns CDR1 SGHVS and CDR2 FQNEAQ. DNA of the CDR3: TGTGCCAGCAGCTTAGTGGAGGGGGGGTACAATGAGCAGTTCTTC. Translation gives CASSLVEGGYNEQFF.